The rows below give T cell receptor beta chains drawn from one sample of a study of blood T cell repertoires in COVID-19. Some clones are missing from TCRdb's copy, which holds only in-frame ones; the method was immunoSEQ multiplex PCR. Among some 140,000 clones listed, roughly 84% were seen once. The sequencing input was peripheral blood. The origin of the receptors is a man aged 60 to 69 with acute or convalescent COVID-19. Both conserved end residues are part of each CDR3. The D gene is left open where the match is weak. Clone size is not always given. Where it is, it says once, few, many or a class for expanded clones.

d_call j_call cdr3_length clone_size v_call cdr3_nt cdr3_aa
- TRBJ1-6 13 many TRBV30 TGTGCCTGGAAGACAGGACTGTTTTCACCCCTCCACTTT CAWKTGLFSPLHF
TRBD1 TRBJ1-5 17 - TRBV5-4 TGTGCCAGCAGCTTGGGGGGGACAGGGGCGAGCAATCAGCCCCAGCATTTT CASSLGGTGASNQPQHF
- TRBJ2-1 15 - TRBV9 TGTGCCAGCAGCTTAACCGGGACTCACTACAATGAGCAGTTCTTC CASSLTGTHYNEQFF
TRBD1 TRBJ1-1 17 - TRBV25-1 TGTGCCAGCAGTGAATCCGGCAGGGGGCATATTAACACTGAAGCTTTCTTT CASSESGRGHINTEAFF
TRBD1 TRBJ2-2 16 - TRBV11-2 TGTGCCAGCAGCTTAGTGGCAGGGGGCCGGACCGGGGAGCTGTTTTTT CASSLVAGGRTGELFF
TRBD1 TRBJ1-2 15 - TRBV5-4 TGTGCCAGCAGCTTTAGAGGGGGCAGTAACTATGGCTACACCTTC CASSFRGGSNYGYTF
- TRBJ1-1 14 - TRBV4-1 TGCGCCAGCAGCCAACCCCAAATGAACACTGAAGCTTTCTTT CASSQPQMNTEAFF
TRBD1 TRBJ1-2 14 - TRBV6-5 TGTGCCAGCGGCAGACAGGGAATGGACTATGGCTACACCTTC CASGRQGMDYGYTF
- TRBJ1-5 16 - TRBV19 TGTGCCAGTAGTATGAGAGGAAGGGAGGGGGATCAGCCCCAGCATTTT CASSMRGREGDQPQHF
- TRBJ1-1 14 - TRBV5-1 TGCGCCAGCAGCTTACAGGGTCTAGGGACTGAAGCTTTCTTT CASSLQGLGTEAFF
TRBD2 TRBJ2-1 14 few TRBV30 TGTGCCTGGAGTGTACTAGCGGGAGTGGAGGAGCAGTTCTTC CAWSVLAGVEEQFF
- TRBJ1-3 15 - TRBV3-1/TRBV3-2 TGTGCCAGCAGCCAAGTCCCAGACTCTGGAAACACCATATATTTT CASSQVPDSGNTIYF
TRBD2 TRBJ2-3 18 - TRBV9 TGTGCCAGCAGCTTCGGGACTAGCGGGGGGGCTAGCACAGATACGCAGTATTTT CASSFGTSGGASTDTQYF
- TRBJ1-1 14 - TRBV19 TGTGCCAGTAGTTTTGATAGGGAGGGCACTGAAGCTTTCTTT CASSFDREGTEAFF
- TRBJ1-4 13 - TRBV5-1 TGCGCCAGCAGCTTGGGTCAGGCTGAAAAACTGTTTTTT CASSLGQAEKLFF
TRBD2 TRBJ2-7 15 - TRBV10-3 TGTGCCATCAGGGAGGGACTAGCGGGATTATACGAGCAGTACTTC CAIREGLAGLYEQYF
TRBD2 TRBJ2-5 15 - TRBV4-1 TGCGCCAGCAGCCAAACCTCTAGCGGGGTAGAGACCCAGTACTTC CASSQTSSGVETQYF
- TRBJ2-7 14 - TRBV5-1 TGCGCCAGCTCTCTGGAGGGCCGCAACTACGAGCAGTACTTC CASSLEGRNYEQYF
- TRBJ1-3 15 - TRBV6-1 TGTGCCAGCAGTGAAGCCGAGGGTACTGGAAACACCATATATTTT CASSEAEGTGNTIYF
TRBD1 TRBJ1-3 17 - TRBV6-1 TGTGCCAGCAGTGAAGCTGGACAGGGGGCCTCTGGAAACACCATATATTTT CASSEAGQGASGNTIYF
- TRBJ2-3 12 - TRBV7-9 TGTGCCAGCAGCTTAAAGCCGGATACGCAGTATTTT CASSLKPDTQYF
- TRBJ2-1 14 once TRBV5-1 TGCGCCAGCAGCCCGGGACTCATCCCCCATGAGCAGTTCTTC CASSPGLIPHEQFF
TRBD1 TRBJ2-1 15 - TRBV29-1 TGCAGCGTTGAAGGAGGGGACAGGGTCTACAATGAGCAGTTCTTC CSVEGGDRVYNEQFF
- TRBJ1-1 16 - TRBV5-6 TGTGCCAGCAGCTTTGGCCAGGGTGCATGGGGCACTGAAGCTTTCTTT CASSFGQGAWGTEAFF
- TRBJ2-7 13 - TRBV11-1 TGTGCCAGCAGCTTAGGAGGTATCTACGAGCAGTACTTC CASSLGGIYEQYF
- TRBJ2-1 15 - TRBV21-1 TGTGCCAGCAGCTCCCGGACTAGCGGGTACAATGAGCAGTTCTTC CASSSRTSGYNEQFF
TRBD2 TRBJ2-1 21 - TRBV3-1/TRBV3-2 TGTGCCAGCAGCCAACTCAGATTTGGACTAGCGCCTGAAGGGGCCTACAATGAGCAGTTCTTC CASSQLRFGLAPEGAYNEQFF
- TRBJ2-7 16 once TRBV19 TGTGCCAGTAGTATAGGACACAGGGCCCCGGGATACGAGCAGTACTTC CASSIGHRAPGYEQYF
TRBD2 TRBJ2-1 17 - TRBV19 TGTGCCAGTAGTCTGCTCCCTAGCGGGGGGTCCTACAATGAGCAGTTCTTC CASSLLPSGGSYNEQFF
- TRBJ2-7 14 once TRBV6-5 TGTGCCAGCGAAGGGACATTTCTGACCTACGAGCAGTACTTC CASEGTFLTYEQYF
TRBD1 TRBJ2-5 14 once TRBV2 TGTGCCAGCAGTGACAGGGGGCGCCGGGAGACCCAGTACTTC CASSDRGRRETQYF
- TRBJ1-1 14 few TRBV6-5 TGTGCCAGCAGTTACAATCGAGACCGGGCTGAAGCTTTCTTT CASSYNRDRAEAFF
- TRBJ2-5 14 - TRBV9 TGTGCCAGCAGCCAGGGAGGATTACAAGAGACCCAGTACTTC CASSQGGLQETQYF
TRBD1 TRBJ1-2 13 - TRBV2 TGTGCCAGCAGTCGAGGACAGGACTATGGCTACACCTTC CASSRGQDYGYTF
TRBD2 TRBJ2-5 13 - TRBV29-1 TGCAGCGTTGGGACTAGCGGCCAAGAGACCCAGTACTTC CSVGTSGQETQYF
- TRBJ1-2 14 few TRBV28 TGTGCCAGCAGTTTAGGAGGGTTTAGGGATGGCTACACCTTC CASSLGGFRDGYTF
- TRBJ2-7 13 - TRBV12-3/TRBV12-4 TGTGCCAGCAGTTTAAGCGGAACCTACGAGCAGTACTTC CASSLSGTYEQYF
- TRBJ2-5 13 - TRBV29-1 TGCAGCGTCGTTTTGGACAGACAAGAGACCCAGTACTTC CSVVLDRQETQYF
TRBD2 TRBJ2-3 15 - TRBV5-1 TGCGCCAGCAGCGCTAGCGGGGGGTTCACAGATACGCAGTATTTT CASSASGGFTDTQYF
- TRBJ1-4 13 few TRBV7-9 TGTGCCAGCGGTTGGGACACGGAAGAAAAACTGTTTTTT CASGWDTEEKLFF
- TRBJ2-5 11 - TRBV29-1 TGCAGCGTGCAACACGGGGAGACCCAGTACTTC CSVQHGETQYF
- TRBJ2-5 15 few TRBV7-7 TGTGCCAGCAGCTTAGTCCCGGAGGACCAAGAGACCCAGTACTTC CASSLVPEDQETQYF
- TRBJ2-7 15 - TRBV18 TGTGCCAGCTCACCAGGGGCGGCGAGCTCCTACGAGCAGTACTTC CASSPGAASSYEQYF
TRBD1 TRBJ1-5 16 - TRBV19 TGTGCCAGTAGTATAAACCGGGACAGGGGTTATCAGCCCCAGCATTTT CASSINRDRGYQPQHF
- TRBJ2-3 13 - TRBV19 TGTGCCAGTAGCCCGCGGGAATCAGATACGCAGTATTTT CASSPRESDTQYF
- TRBJ2-6 13 - TRBV9 TGTGCCAGCAGCGTTACTGGGGCCAACGTCCTGACTTTC CASSVTGANVLTF
- TRBJ1-5 15 - TRBV5-5 TGTGCCAGCGGCGTGGGGGGGCTTAGCAATCAGCCCCAGCATTTT CASGVGGLSNQPQHF